The sequence of this TCR beta chain was determined in a study of memory CD4+ T cells and cytomegalovirus serostatus. Single viable CD3+CD4+CD8-CD45RO+ cells were sorted as the memory CD4+ T cells. With V trimmed by 0 bases and J by 4 bases, 8 bases remained unmatched. From germline, CDR1 is MGHRA and CDR2 YSYEKL. This CDR3 comprises 17 residues. In the original analysis: After removing out-of-frame reads, around 2,000,000 distinct TCRbeta sequences remained. The repertoire was sequenced with immunoSEQ multiplex PCR; TCRdb's copy has only in-frame clones and lacks some. The V and J calls and clone size were taken over from that table, and D and trimming were inferred from the DNA. The profile shows about 50,000 clones, 70% to 85% of them singletons.

This receptor was identified in an adult in good health and CMV-seronegative. The V call is TRBV4-1, the J call TRBJ1-2, with 10 bases matching TRBD1. Sequencing used memory CD4+ T cells from blood. Here the CDR3 DNA reads TGCGCCAGCAGCCAAGATGGGACAGGGGATTACGGCTATGGCTACACCTTC. Its protein product is CASSQDGTGDYGYGYTF.